These 4 T cell receptor beta chains were all obtained from the same sample, sequenced in a study of shared clonotypes between healthy human individuals. The protocol was immunoSEQ multiplex PCR, while the TCRdb copy is restricted to in-frame clones and leaves out a portion. The profile shows 850,000 to 1,200,000 clones, about 70% of them singletons. The specimen was memory CD4+ T cells sorted from blood. Subset: CD45RA-negative fraction. The receptors were sampled from a man younger than 30 in good health.

The chain employs TRBV4-1 and TRBJ2-1, with D possibly being TRBD2 (6 bases). V lost 1 base, J lost 4 bases, and 14 bases lay in between. In germline, CDR1 is MGHRA, CDR2 YSYEKL. This CDR3 spans 16 amino acids. The CDR3 is CASSQVPGAGYNEQFF. CDR3 DNA sequence: TGCGCCAGCAGCCAAGTTCCCGGGGCGGGATACAATGAGCAGTTCTTC.

In its sample, this clone was seen a few times. The V and J genes are TRBV5-1 and TRBJ1-2, with 7 bases identical to TRBD1. After removal of 0 bases from V and 5 bases from J, the junction contained 16 bases not matched to a gene. This CDR3 region has 18 residues. CDR1 is SGHRS, CDR2 YFSETQ, per germline. The CDR3 spells CASSLDRRGTLADYGYTF. CDR3 nucleotide sequence: TGCGCCAGCAGCTTGGATCGCAGGGGGACTTTGGCTGATTATGGCTACACCTTC.

The V gene is TRBV5-1, the J gene TRBJ2-2; D not certain. The CDR3 has 16 residues. The V gene's germline CDR1 is SGHRS and CDR2 YFSETQ. V lost 0 bases to trimming and J lost 7 bases, with 16 bases between them. The CDR3 is CASSLDAPGLNGELFF. DNA of the CDR3: TGCGCCAGCAGCTTGGATGCTCCTGGGTTAAACGGGGAGCTGTTTTTT.

The chain links TRBV7-9 to TRBJ2-5; perhaps TRBD1 as D (6 bases). The CDR3 length is 14 residues. The V gene's germline CDR1 is SEHNR and CDR2 FQNEAQ (reference sequence). V lost 3 bases and J 2 bases, leaving 10 bases between the germline ends. The CDR3 loop reads CASSFRTVQETQYF. The CDR3 coding sequence is TGTGCCAGCAGCTTCCGGACAGTACAAGAGACCCAGTACTTC.